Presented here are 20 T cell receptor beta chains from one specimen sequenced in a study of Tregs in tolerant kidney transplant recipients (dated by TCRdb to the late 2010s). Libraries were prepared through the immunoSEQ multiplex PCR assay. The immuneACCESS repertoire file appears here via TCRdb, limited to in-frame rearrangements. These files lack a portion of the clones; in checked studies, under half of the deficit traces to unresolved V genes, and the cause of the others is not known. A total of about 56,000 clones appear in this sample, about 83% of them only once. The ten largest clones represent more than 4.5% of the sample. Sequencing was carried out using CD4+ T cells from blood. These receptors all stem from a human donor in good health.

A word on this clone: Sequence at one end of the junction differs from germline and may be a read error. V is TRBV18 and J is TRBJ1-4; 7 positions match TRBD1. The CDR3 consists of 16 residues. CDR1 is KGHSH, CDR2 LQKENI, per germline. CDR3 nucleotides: TGTGCCAGCTCACGCGGGACAGCCGTACCTAAGGAAAAACTGTTTTTT. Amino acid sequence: CASSRGTAVPKEKLFF.

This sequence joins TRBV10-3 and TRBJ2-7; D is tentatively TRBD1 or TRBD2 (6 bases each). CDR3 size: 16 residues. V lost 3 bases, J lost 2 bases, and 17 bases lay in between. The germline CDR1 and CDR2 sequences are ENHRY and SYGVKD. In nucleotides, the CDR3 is TGTGCCATCAGTGATTCGGGGAGGACAGCCACCTACGAGCAGTACTTC. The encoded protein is CAISDSGRTATYEQYF.

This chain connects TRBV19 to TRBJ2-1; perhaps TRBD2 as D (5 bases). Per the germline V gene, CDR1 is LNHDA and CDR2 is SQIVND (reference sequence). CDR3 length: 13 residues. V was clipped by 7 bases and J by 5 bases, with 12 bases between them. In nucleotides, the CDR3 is TGTGCCAGTACCGGGGATCCCGACAATGAGCAGTTCTTC. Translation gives CASTGDPDNEQFF.

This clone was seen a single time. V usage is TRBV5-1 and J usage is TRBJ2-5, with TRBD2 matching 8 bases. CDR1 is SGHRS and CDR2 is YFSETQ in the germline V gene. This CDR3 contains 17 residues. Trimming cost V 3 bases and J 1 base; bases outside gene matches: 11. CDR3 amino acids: CASSWIGTRGSQETQYF. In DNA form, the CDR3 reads TGCGCCAGCAGCTGGATCGGGACTAGGGGCTCCCAAGAGACCCAGTACTTC. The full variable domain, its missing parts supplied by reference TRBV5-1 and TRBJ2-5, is KAGVTQTPRYLIKTRGQQVTLSCSPISGHRSVSWYQQTPGQGLQFLFEYFSETQRNKGNFPGRFSGRQFSNSRSEMNVSTLELGDSALYLCASSWIGTRGSQETQYFGPGTRLLVL.

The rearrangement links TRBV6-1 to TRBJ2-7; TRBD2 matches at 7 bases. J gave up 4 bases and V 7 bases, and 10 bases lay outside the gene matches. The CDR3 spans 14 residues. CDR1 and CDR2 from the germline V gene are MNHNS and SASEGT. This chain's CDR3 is CASNRLAENYEQYF. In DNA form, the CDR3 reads TGTGCCAGCAACCGTCTAGCGGAAAATTACGAGCAGTACTTC.

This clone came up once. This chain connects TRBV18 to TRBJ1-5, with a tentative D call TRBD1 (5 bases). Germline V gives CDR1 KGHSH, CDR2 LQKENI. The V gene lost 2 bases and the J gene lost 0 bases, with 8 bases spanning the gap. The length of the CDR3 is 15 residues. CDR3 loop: CASSPDSYSNQPQHF. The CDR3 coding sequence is TGTGCCAGCTCACCAGACAGCTATAGCAATCAGCCCCAGCATTTT. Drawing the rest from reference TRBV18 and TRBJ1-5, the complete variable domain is NAGVMQNPRHLVRRRGQEARLRCSPMKGHSHVYWYRQLPEEGLKFMVYLQKENIIDESGMPKERFSAEFPKEGPSILRIQQVVRGDSAAYFCASSPDSYSNQPQHFGDGTRLSIL.

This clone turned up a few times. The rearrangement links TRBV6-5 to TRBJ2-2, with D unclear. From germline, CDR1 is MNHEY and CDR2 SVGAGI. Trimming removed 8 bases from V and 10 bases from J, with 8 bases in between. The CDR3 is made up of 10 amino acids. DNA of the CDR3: TGTGCCAGCGGAAGGACGGAGCTGTTTTTT. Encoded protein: CASGRTELFF.

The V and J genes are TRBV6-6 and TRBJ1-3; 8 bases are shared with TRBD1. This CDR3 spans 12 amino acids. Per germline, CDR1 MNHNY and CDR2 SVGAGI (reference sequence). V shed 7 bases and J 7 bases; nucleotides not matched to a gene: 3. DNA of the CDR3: TGTGCCAGCAACTACAGGGGGAACACCATATATTTT. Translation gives CASNYRGNTIYF.

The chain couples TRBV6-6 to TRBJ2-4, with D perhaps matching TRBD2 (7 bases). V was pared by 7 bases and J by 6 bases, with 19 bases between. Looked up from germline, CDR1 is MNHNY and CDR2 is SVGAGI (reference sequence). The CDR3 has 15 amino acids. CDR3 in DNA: TGTGCCAGCACCCCTGAGGGGGGGATAAGAAACATTCAGTACTTC. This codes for CASTPEGGIRNIQYF.

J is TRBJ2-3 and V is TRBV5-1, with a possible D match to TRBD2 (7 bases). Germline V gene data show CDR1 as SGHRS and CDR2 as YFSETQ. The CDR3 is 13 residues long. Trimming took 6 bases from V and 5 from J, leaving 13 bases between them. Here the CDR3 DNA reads TGCGCCAGCACACCGGGGGGCCAAGATACGCAGTATTTT. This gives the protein CASTPGGQDTQYF.

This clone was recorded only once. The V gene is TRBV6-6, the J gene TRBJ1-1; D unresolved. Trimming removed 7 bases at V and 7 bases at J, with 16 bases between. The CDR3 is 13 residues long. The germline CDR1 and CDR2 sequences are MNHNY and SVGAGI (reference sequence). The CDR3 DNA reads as TGTGCCAGCACCGACCCTTTAGGGATTGAAGCTTTCTTT. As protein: CASTDPLGIEAFF.

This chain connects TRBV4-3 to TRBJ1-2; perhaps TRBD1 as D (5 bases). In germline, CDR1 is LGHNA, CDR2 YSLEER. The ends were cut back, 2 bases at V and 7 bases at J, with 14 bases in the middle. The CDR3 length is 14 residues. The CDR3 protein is CASSQLTVSGGYTF. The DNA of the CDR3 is TGCGCCAGCAGCCAACTGACAGTTAGTGGTGGCTACACCTTC.

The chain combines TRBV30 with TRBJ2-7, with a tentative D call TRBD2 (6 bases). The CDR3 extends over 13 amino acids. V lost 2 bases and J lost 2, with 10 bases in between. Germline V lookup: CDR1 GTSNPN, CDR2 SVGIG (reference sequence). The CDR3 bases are TGTGCCTGGAGTCAGCGGGTAGCCTACGAGCAGTACTTC. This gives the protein CAWSQRVAYEQYF.

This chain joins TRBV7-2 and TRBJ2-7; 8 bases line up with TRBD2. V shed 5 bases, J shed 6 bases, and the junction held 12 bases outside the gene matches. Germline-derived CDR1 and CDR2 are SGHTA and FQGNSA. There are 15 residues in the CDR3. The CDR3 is CASSTRGGSLTEQYF. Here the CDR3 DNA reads TGTGCCAGCAGCACCCGCGGGGGGAGTCTAACCGAGCAGTACTTC.

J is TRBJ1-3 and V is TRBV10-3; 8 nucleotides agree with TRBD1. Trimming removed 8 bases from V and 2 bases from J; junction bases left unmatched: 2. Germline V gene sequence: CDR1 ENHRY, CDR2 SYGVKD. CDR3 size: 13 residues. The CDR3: CAIGQGAGNTIYF. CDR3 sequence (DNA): TGTGCCATCGGACAGGGAGCTGGAAACACCATATATTTT.

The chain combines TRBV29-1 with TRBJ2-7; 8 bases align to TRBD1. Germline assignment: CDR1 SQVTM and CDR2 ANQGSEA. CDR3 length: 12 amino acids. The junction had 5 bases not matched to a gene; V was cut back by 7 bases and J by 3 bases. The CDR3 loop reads CSAHGQGYEQYF. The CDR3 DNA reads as TGCAGCGCACATGGACAGGGCTACGAGCAGTACTTC.

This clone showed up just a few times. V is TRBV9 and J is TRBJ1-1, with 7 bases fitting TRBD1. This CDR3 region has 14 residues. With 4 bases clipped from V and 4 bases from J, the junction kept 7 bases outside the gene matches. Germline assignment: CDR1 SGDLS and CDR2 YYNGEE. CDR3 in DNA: TGTGCCAGCAGCTCCCGACAGGGTAGCACTGAAGCTTTCTTT. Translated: CASSSRQGSTEAFF.

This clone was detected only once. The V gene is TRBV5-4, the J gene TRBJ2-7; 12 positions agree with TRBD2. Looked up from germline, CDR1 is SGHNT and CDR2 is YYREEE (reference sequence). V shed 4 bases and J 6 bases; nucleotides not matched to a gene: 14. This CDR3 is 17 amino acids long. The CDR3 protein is CASSPASGTSGLSEQYF. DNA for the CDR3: TGTGCCAGCAGCCCCGCCTCTGGGACTAGCGGGTTGAGCGAGCAGTACTTC.

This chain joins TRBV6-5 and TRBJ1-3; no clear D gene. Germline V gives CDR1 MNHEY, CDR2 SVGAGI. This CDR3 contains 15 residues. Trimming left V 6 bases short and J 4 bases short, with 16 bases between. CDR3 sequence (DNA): TGTGCCAGCAGCCAACTAGGAGGGTCCGGAAACACCATATATTTT. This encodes CASSQLGGSGNTIYF.

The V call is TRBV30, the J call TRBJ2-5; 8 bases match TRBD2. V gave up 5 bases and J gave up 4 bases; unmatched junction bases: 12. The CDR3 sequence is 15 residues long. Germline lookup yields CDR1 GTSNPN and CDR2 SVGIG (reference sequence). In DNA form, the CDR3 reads TGTGCCTGGGGAGGGAGCCTAGCGGGCGGAGAGACCCAGTACTTC. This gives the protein CAWGGSLAGGETQYF.